Listed here are 21 T cell receptor beta chains from one sample, sequenced in a study of T cell responses to AZD1222 COVID-19 vaccine. The assay was immunoSEQ multiplex PCR, and TCRdb's table has in-frame clones only and misses some. The table records about 190,000 clones, roughly 93% of them present only once. The specimen comprised peripheral blood, sampled on day 0 of AZD1222 vaccination. Source of these receptors: an adult in good health.

This clone occurred a few times. V is TRBV6-1 and J is TRBJ2-7, with 10 nucleotides matching TRBD2. This CDR3 has 15 residues. Looked up from germline, CDR1 is MNHNS and CDR2 is SASEGT. J lost 10 bases, V lost 1 base, and 10 bases had no gene match. CDR3 DNA sequence: TGTGCCAGCAGTGAAGTAGGGGTAGCGGGGGGATCCCAGTACTTC. Translated: CASSEVGVAGGSQYF.

The rearrangement joins TRBV29-1 to TRBJ1-1; D unresolved. Germline loops: CDR1 SQVTM, CDR2 ANQGSEA. The CDR3 length is 12 residues. V gave up 1 base and J gave up 4 bases, with 7 bases separating them. CDR3 in DNA: TGCAGCGTTGAAGCGGCAGTCACTGAAGCTTTCTTT. It encodes CSVEAAVTEAFF.

The chain links TRBV27 to TRBJ1-3; D is undetermined. Germline CDR1 MNHEY, CDR2 SMNVEV (reference sequence). V was pared by 8 bases and J by 7 bases, with 9 bases between. The CDR3 is made up of 11 amino acids. CDR3 coding DNA: TGTGCCAGCCGACTTGGGAACACCATATATTTT. This encodes CASRLGNTIYF.

The count of this clone is one. The chain combines TRBV29-1 with TRBJ1-2, with 7 bases identical to TRBD1. Germline CDR1 reads SQVTM; CDR2 reads ANQGSEA. This CDR3 region has 14 residues. Trimming removed 1 base from V and 1 base from J; junction bases left unmatched: 3. The CDR3 DNA reads as TGCAGCGTTGAAGGACAGGGCCTTAACTATGGCTACACCTTC. This gives the protein CSVEGQGLNYGYTF.

V gene TRBV10-1 combines with J gene TRBJ2-1; D call uncertain. Trimming removed 5 bases at V and 6 bases at J, with 14 bases between. CDR1 and CDR2 (germline): WNHNN, SYGVQD (reference sequence). The CDR3 contains 14 residues. CDR3 coding DNA: TGCGCCAGCAGTCGGACGCAGGCAGGCAATGAGCAGTTCTTC. Its translation: CASSRTQAGNEQFF.

The CDR3 sequence is CASGGDPSYEQYF. The CDR3 region has the DNA TGTGCCAGCGGAGGGGACCCCTCCTACGAGCAGTACTTC. This rearrangement joins TRBV9 to TRBJ2-7; D is possibly TRBD2 (6 bases). The germline V gene has CDR1 SGDLS and CDR2 YYNGEE. The CDR3 runs to 13 residues. Trimming left V 7 bases short and J 0 bases short, with 11 bases between.

The rearrangement links TRBV27 to TRBJ2-1; D tentatively reads TRBD1 or TRBD2 (5 bases each). The CDR3 is 18 amino acids. CDR1 and CDR2 from the germline V gene are MNHEY and SMNVEV (reference sequence). V lost 7 bases and J 1 base, leaving 23 bases between the germline ends. The CDR3 protein is CASTPPRAPGRSYNEQFF. CDR3 nucleotide sequence: TGTGCCAGCACCCCTCCTCGGGCCCCGGGGCGGTCCTACAATGAGCAGTTCTTC.

The rearrangement uses TRBV27 and TRBJ1-3; D not certain. The CDR3 has 14 amino acids. Trimming shortened V by 2 bases and J by 4 bases, and 9 bases separated the two germline ends. CDR1 and CDR2 from the germline V gene are MNHEY and SMNVEV (reference sequence). DNA of the CDR3: TGTGCCAGCAGTTTAAGCAGAAACGGAAACACCATATATTTT. Protein sequence: CASSLSRNGNTIYF.

The V call is TRBV19, the J call TRBJ2-7; possibly TRBD2 for D (5 bases). Trimming took off 3 bases at V and 8 bases at J, with 20 bases between the two ends. CDR1 and CDR2 from the germline V gene are LNHDA and SQIVND (reference sequence). CDR3 size: 15 residues. CDR3 DNA sequence: TGTGCCAGTAGTATTTCGCGGGCTTACACCTCGCAGCAGTACTTC. Protein: CASSISRAYTSQQYF.

The chain joins TRBV5-4 to TRBJ2-2; the match to TRBD1 covers 9 bases. The trim removed 4 bases at V and 4 bases at J, leaving 5 bases unmatched. Germline-derived CDR1 and CDR2 are SGHNT and YYREEE (reference sequence). The CDR3 has 15 amino acids. CDR3 sequence (DNA): TGTGCCAGCAGCATCGGGACAGGGATCACCGGGGAGCTGTTTTTT. Translated: CASSIGTGITGELFF.

The CDR3 is CASANKLGVIGTEAFF. CDR3 bases: TGTGCCAGCGCCAACAAACTTGGGGTGATTGGCACTGAAGCTTTCTTT. This chain joins TRBV27 and TRBJ1-1; unclear D gene. The V and J ends lost 8 bases and 4 bases respectively, with 23 bases between them. Germline values: CDR1 MNHEY, CDR2 SMNVEV (reference sequence). The CDR3 loop spans 16 amino acids.

This chain connects TRBV5-1 to TRBJ2-3; D perhaps matches TRBD2 (5 bases). Germline V gene sequence: CDR1 SGHRS, CDR2 YFSETQ. Between the trimmed V and J ends, which lost 7 bases and 0 bases, there was a span of 18 bases. There are 16 residues in the CDR3. In nucleotides, the CDR3 is TGCGCCAGCGGTGCTGGTGGGAGACCTAGCACAGATACGCAGTATTTT. It is translated as CASGAGGRPSTDTQYF. The whole variable domain, remainder taken from reference TRBV5-1 and TRBJ2-3, is KAGVTQTPRYLIKTRGQQVTLSCSPISGHRSVSWYQQTPGQGLQFLFEYFSETQRNKGNFPGRFSGRQFSNSRSEMNVSTLELGDSALYLCASGAGGRPSTDTQYFGPGTRLTVL.

The chain carries TRBV10-1 and TRBJ1-1, with 9 nucleotides matching TRBD1. V gave up 10 bases and J gave up 3 bases; unmatched junction bases: 6. This CDR3 is 13 amino acids long. CDR1 is WNHNN, CDR2 SYGVQD, per germline (reference sequence). The CDR3 sequence: CAKTTGGYTEAFF. In DNA, the CDR3 is TGCGCCAAAACGACAGGGGGTTACACTGAAGCTTTCTTT.

V and J are TRBV6-5 and TRBJ2-5; 11 bases map to TRBD2. Germline CDR1 is MNHEY and CDR2 is SVGAGI. V gave up 4 bases and J gave up 2 bases; unmatched junction bases: 6. This CDR3 contains 16 residues. CDR3 DNA: TGTGCCAGCAGTTCAACCGGGACTAGCGGACAAGAGACCCAGTACTTC. It codes for CASSSTGTSGQETQYF.

The chain is built from TRBV4-3 and TRBJ1-1; D is undetermined. Trimming removed 0 bases from V and 9 bases from J, with 14 bases in between. Germline values: CDR1 LGHNA, CDR2 YSLEER. This CDR3 spans 14 amino acids. The CDR3 here is CASSQDVSALQAFF. The CDR3 bases are TGCGCCAGCAGCCAAGATGTCTCCGCACTACAAGCTTTCTTT.

J is TRBJ2-1 and V is TRBV28; D is uncertain. The CDR3 is 14 amino acids. Trimming left V 2 bases short and J 6 bases short, with 11 bases between. Per germline, CDR1 MDHEN and CDR2 SYDVKM. In DNA form, the CDR3 reads TGTGCCAGCAGTTTACGTAGGGTTGGCAATGAGCAGTTCTTC. This encodes CASSLRRVGNEQFF.

This rearrangement joins TRBV4-2 to TRBJ1-2, with D possibly TRBD1 on 5 matching bases. Germline V gene sequence: CDR1 LGHNA, CDR2 YNFKEQ. The CDR3 is 14 residues long. Trimming took off 1 base at V and 8 bases at J, with 14 bases between the two ends. CDR3 DNA sequence: TGTGCCAGCAGCCAAGCGCCGGGACCCCCAGGCTACACCTTC. Translation gives CASSQAPGPPGYTF.

This sequence joins TRBV4-2 and TRBJ2-1; 7 positions match TRBD2. Germline trimming cut 4 bases from V and 4 bases from J; bases unmatched to any gene: 10. CDR1 and CDR2 from the germline V gene are LGHNA and YNFKEQ. This CDR3 comprises 16 residues. CDR3 loop: CASSPLGGRSYNEQFF. CDR3 bases: TGTGCCAGCAGCCCCCTTGGCGGGAGATCGTACAATGAGCAGTTCTTC.

The chain uses TRBV5-6 and TRBJ2-7; D perhaps matches TRBD1 (6 bases). From germline, CDR1 is SGHDT and CDR2 YYEEEE. The CDR3 is 13 residues long. The V end lost 4 bases, the J end lost 3 bases, and 11 bases lay between the germline ends. The CDR3 coding sequence is TGTGCCAGCAGCCGGGCCAGGGGCTACGAGCAGTACTTC. Translation: CASSRARGYEQYF. Variable domain in full (rest from reference TRBV5-6 and TRBJ2-7): DAGVTQSPTHLIKTRGQQVTLRCSPKSGHDTVSWYQQALGQGPQFIFQYYEEEERQRGNFPDRFSGHQFPNYSSELNVNALLLGDSALYLCASSRARGYEQYFGPGTRLTVT.

The CDR3: CASSNGGEQFF. The CDR3 DNA reads TGTGCCAGCAGCAATGGGGGTGAGCAGTTCTTC. This chain joins TRBV5-6 and TRBJ2-1; D possibly matches TRBD1 or TRBD2 (5 bases each). The CDR3 covers 11 residues. The germline V gene has CDR1 SGHDT and CDR2 YYEEEE. Deletions cut 4 bases from V and 9 bases from J, with 8 bases between.

This clone was seen a handful of times. This rearrangement joins TRBV27 to TRBJ1-6; 8 nucleotides line up with TRBD1. The CDR3 has 15 residues. Looked up from germline, CDR1 is MNHEY and CDR2 is SMNVEV (reference sequence). J lost 7 bases, V lost 4 bases, and 6 bases had no gene match. CDR3 in amino acids: CASSSGQGPNSPLHF. CDR3 sequence (DNA): TGTGCCAGCAGTTCCGGACAGGGCCCAAATTCACCCCTCCACTTT.